A selection of T cell receptor beta chains follows, all from one sample in a study of cytomegalovirus exposure and HLA in healthy donors. Generated by immunoSEQ multiplex PCR, the TCRdb table keeps only in-frame clones and is missing some. The repertoire holds 120,000 to 150,000 clones, with more than 75% as singletons. The sequenced material came from PBMCs. These receptors were obtained from a man in his forties in good health and CMV-seronegative. CDR3s include the opening cysteine and the closing phenylalanine or tryptophan. The order of the fields is J gene, clone size, V gene, D gene, CDR3 protein, CDR3 DNA. D genes are given only for firm matches. Not all rows give a size; the values are once, few, many and, for expanded clones, a class.

j_call: TRBJ2-7
clone_size: NA
v_call: TRBV5-1
d_call: TRBD2
cdr3_aa: CASSLGLAGDYEQYF
cdr3_nt: TGCGCCAGCAGCTTGGGACTAGCGGGAGACTACGAGCAGTACTTC

j_call: TRBJ2-7
clone_size: NA
v_call: TRBV10-3
d_call: NA
cdr3_aa: CAISEQGAYEQYF
cdr3_nt: TGTGCCATTAGTGAGCAAGGGGCCTACGAGCAGTACTTC

j_call: TRBJ1-2
clone_size: NA
v_call: TRBV27
d_call: NA
cdr3_aa: CASSLSWRGGPREGYTF
cdr3_nt: TGTGCCAGCAGTTTATCTTGGAGGGGGGGGCCCCGAGAAGGCTACACCTTC

j_call: TRBJ2-1
clone_size: NA
v_call: TRBV15
d_call: NA
cdr3_aa: CATSRDSPRGRTPNEQFF
cdr3_nt: TGTGCCACCAGCAGAGATTCGCCCAGAGGGCGGACCCCCAATGAGCAGTTCTTC

j_call: TRBJ1-5
clone_size: NA
v_call: TRBV5-6
d_call: NA
cdr3_aa: CASSRARGNQPQHF
cdr3_nt: TGTGCCAGCAGCCGGGCGCGGGGAAATCAGCCCCAGCATTTT

j_call: TRBJ1-3
clone_size: NA
v_call: TRBV5-1
d_call: TRBD1
cdr3_aa: CASSQQTGGNTIYF
cdr3_nt: TGCGCCAGCAGCCAACAGACAGGGGGGAACACCATATATTTT

j_call: TRBJ2-3
clone_size: once
v_call: TRBV6-1
d_call: NA
cdr3_aa: CASSEGTFLSIDTQYF
cdr3_nt: TGTGCCAGCAGTGAGGGGACTTTCTTAAGTATAGATACGCAGTATTTT

j_call: TRBJ2-7
clone_size: few
v_call: TRBV28
d_call: NA
cdr3_aa: CASSLRRAAYEQYF
cdr3_nt: TGTGCCAGCAGTTTACGGCGGGCAGCCTACGAGCAGTACTTC

j_call: TRBJ2-1
clone_size: NA
v_call: TRBV7-2
d_call: NA
cdr3_aa: CASTEGGGYNEQFF
cdr3_nt: TGTGCCTCTACCGAGGGGGGGGGCTACAATGAGCAGTTCTTC

j_call: TRBJ2-7
clone_size: NA
v_call: TRBV15
d_call: TRBD1
cdr3_aa: CATSRVQPRWVGQAISSYEQYF
cdr3_nt: TGTGCCACCAGCAGAGTCCAACCCCGTTGGGTAGGACAGGCCATTAGCTCCTACGAGCAGTACTTC

j_call: TRBJ1-2
clone_size: NA
v_call: TRBV2
d_call: NA
cdr3_aa: CASSEVADYGYTF
cdr3_nt: TGTGCCAGCAGTGAAGTGGCGGACTATGGCTACACCTTC

j_call: TRBJ1-2
clone_size: once
v_call: TRBV7-2
d_call: NA
cdr3_aa: CASSYLGARDGYTF
cdr3_nt: TGTGCCAGCAGCTATTTGGGGGCCCGAGACGGCTACACCTTC

j_call: TRBJ2-1
clone_size: NA
v_call: TRBV11-2
d_call: TRBD2
cdr3_aa: CASREESGGPPVTPPQFF
cdr3_nt: TGTGCCAGCAGGGAGGAGAGCGGGGGGCCCCCTGTTACCCCCCCGCAGTTCTTC

j_call: TRBJ2-1
clone_size: NA
v_call: TRBV30
d_call: TRBD2
cdr3_aa: CAWIGLGTHEQFF
cdr3_nt: TGTGCCTGGATTGGACTAGGTACGCATGAGCAGTTCTTC

j_call: TRBJ2-7
clone_size: NA
v_call: TRBV5-1
d_call: NA
cdr3_aa: CASSLIQGPEQYF
cdr3_nt: TGCGCCAGCAGCTTGATCCAGGGCCCCGAGCAGTACTTC

j_call: TRBJ2-3
clone_size: NA
v_call: TRBV15
d_call: TRBD2
cdr3_aa: CATSRDSGGADTQYF
cdr3_nt: TGTGCCACCAGCAGAGATAGCGGGGGGGCAGATACGCAGTATTTT

j_call: TRBJ2-3
clone_size: few
v_call: TRBV14
d_call: NA
cdr3_aa: CASSPRVSGSTDTQYF
cdr3_nt: TGTGCCAGCAGCCCACGAGTTAGCGGTAGCACAGATACGCAGTATTTT

j_call: TRBJ1-6
clone_size: NA
v_call: TRBV7-9
d_call: TRBD1
cdr3_aa: CASSLLGQGSPLHF
cdr3_nt: TGTGCCAGCAGCTTATTGGGACAGGGATCACCCCTCCACTTT

j_call: TRBJ2-7
clone_size: NA
v_call: TRBV2
d_call: NA
cdr3_aa: CASSDVGVKEQYF
cdr3_nt: TGTGCCAGCAGTGACGTCGGGGTGAAGGAGCAGTACTTC

j_call: TRBJ2-7
clone_size: NA
v_call: TRBV25-1
d_call: TRBD2
cdr3_aa: CASSETGTSGSYEQYF
cdr3_nt: TGTGCCAGCAGTGAAACCGGGACTAGCGGATCCTACGAGCAGTACTTC

j_call: TRBJ2-7
clone_size: NA
v_call: TRBV10-3
d_call: NA
cdr3_aa: CAISEQYSSESYEQYF
cdr3_nt: TGTGCCATCAGTGAGCAATATAGTTCCGAAAGCTACGAGCAGTACTTC

j_call: TRBJ2-3
clone_size: few
v_call: TRBV13
d_call: TRBD2
cdr3_aa: CASSSLLGLAGGPRNTDTQYF
cdr3_nt: TGTGCCAGCAGCTCCCTCCTCGGACTAGCGGGAGGGCCGAGGAACACAGATACGCAGTATTTT

j_call: TRBJ2-1
clone_size: NA
v_call: TRBV5-5
d_call: TRBD2
cdr3_aa: CASSLQTSGSYNEQFF
cdr3_nt: TGTGCCAGCAGCCTCCAGACTAGCGGGAGCTACAATGAGCAGTTCTTC

j_call: TRBJ1-5
clone_size: NA
v_call: TRBV28
d_call: NA
cdr3_aa: CASVGAHQPQHF
cdr3_nt: TGTGCCAGCGTAGGGGCACATCAGCCCCAGCATTTT

j_call: TRBJ2-7
clone_size: NA
v_call: TRBV4-1
d_call: TRBD2
cdr3_aa: CASSQHAGDSYEQYF
cdr3_nt: TGCGCCAGCAGCCAACATGCGGGGGATTCCTACGAGCAGTACTTC